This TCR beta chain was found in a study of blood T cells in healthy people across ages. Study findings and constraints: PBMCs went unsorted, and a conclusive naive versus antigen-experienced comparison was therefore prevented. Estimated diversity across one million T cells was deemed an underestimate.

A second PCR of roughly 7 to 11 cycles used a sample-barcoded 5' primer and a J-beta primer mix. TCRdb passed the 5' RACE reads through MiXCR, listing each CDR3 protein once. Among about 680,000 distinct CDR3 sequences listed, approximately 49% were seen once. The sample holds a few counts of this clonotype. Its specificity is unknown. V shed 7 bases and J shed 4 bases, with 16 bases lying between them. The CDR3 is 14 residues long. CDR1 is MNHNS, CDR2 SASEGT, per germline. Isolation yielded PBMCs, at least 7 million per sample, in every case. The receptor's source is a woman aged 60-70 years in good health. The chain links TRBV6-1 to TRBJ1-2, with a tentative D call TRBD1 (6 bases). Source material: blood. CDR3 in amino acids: CASTEGGKAYGYTF. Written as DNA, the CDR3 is TGTGCCAGCACCGAGGGGGGGAAGGCCTATGGCTACACCTTC.